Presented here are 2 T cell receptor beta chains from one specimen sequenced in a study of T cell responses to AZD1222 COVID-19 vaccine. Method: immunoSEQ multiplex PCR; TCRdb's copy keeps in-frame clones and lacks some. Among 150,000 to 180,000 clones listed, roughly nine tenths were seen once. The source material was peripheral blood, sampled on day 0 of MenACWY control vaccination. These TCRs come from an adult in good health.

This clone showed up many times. CDR3: CASSEIGGQYNSPLHF. CDR3 sequence (DNA): TGTGCCAGCAGTGAAATAGGGGGTCAGTATAATTCACCCCTCCACTTT. The gene calls are TRBV25-1 and TRBJ1-6; D possibly corresponds to TRBD1 (6 bases). V lost 2 bases and J lost 4, with 12 bases in between. In germline, CDR1 is MGHDK, CDR2 SYGVNS. The CDR3 runs 16 residues. The full variable domain, rest sourced from reference TRBV25-1 and TRBJ1-6, is EADIYQTPRYLVIGTGKKITLECSQTMGHDKMYWYQQDPGMELHLIHYSYGVNSTEKGDLSSESTVSRIRTEHFPLTLESARPSHTSQYLCASSEIGGQYNSPLHFGNGTRLTVT.

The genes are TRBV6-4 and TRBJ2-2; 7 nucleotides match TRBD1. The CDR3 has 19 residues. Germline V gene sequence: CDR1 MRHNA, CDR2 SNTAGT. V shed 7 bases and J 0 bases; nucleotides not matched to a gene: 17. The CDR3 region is CASNPSGTEDYTNTGELFF. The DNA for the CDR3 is TGTGCCAGCAATCCCTCGGGGACAGAAGACTATACGAACACCGGGGAGCTGTTTTTT.